These T cell receptor beta chains were read from a single sample in a study of blood T cell repertoires in COVID-19. Repertoires were generated with immunoSEQ multiplex PCR, while TCRdb's copy carries only in-frame clones and drops some. The data contain 250,000 to 300,000 clones, approximately 85% of them seen just once; the ten biggest clones take up 5% to 6.5%. Sequencing was performed on peripheral blood. The receptors stem from a man between 50 and 59 years old with active or convalescent COVID-19. The CDR3 runs from the conserved cysteine through the conserved F or W.

v_gene	j_gene	CDR3aa
TRBV12-3/TRBV12-4	TRBJ2-7	CASSFRVSYEQYF
TRBV19	TRBJ1-2	CASSTTGRHYGYTF
TRBV25-1	TRBJ2-1	CASRAGIWQFF
TRBV25-1	TRBJ2-1	CASRGTWRGDEQFF
TRBV6-5	TRBJ2-1	CASKPGTGGYNEQFF
TRBV6-2/TRBV6-3	TRBJ1-1	CASSSPLLEAFF
TRBV19	TRBJ1-2	CASSSDRGPRGYTF
TRBV2	TRBJ1-2	CASSGPANYGYTF
TRBV20-1	TRBJ2-7	CSASRDRGSPEYF
TRBV27	TRBJ2-7	CASSLGRGSYEQYF
TRBV6-5	TRBJ2-3	CASSRTSSTDTQYF
TRBV9	TRBJ2-1	CASSSGAGGGAYNEQFF
TRBV5-1	TRBJ2-5	CASSLGDSGMHFETQYF
TRBV3-1/TRBV3-2	TRBJ2-7	CASSQEMTGDYEQYF
TRBV19	TRBJ2-1	CASKLRVQGANNEQFF
TRBV27	TRBJ2-1	CASSLSLGQGSYYNEQFF
TRBV21-1	TRBJ1-4	CASSKTGPKGRTTNEKLFF
TRBV6-5	TRBJ1-1	CASRRLGGTEAFF
TRBV11-3	TRBJ1-2	CASRHQGNYYGYTF
TRBV4-1	TRBJ1-5	CASSADSLGQPQHF
TRBV10-3	TRBJ1-1	CAISHDREQAFF
TRBV7-9	TRBJ2-1	CASSSTGGEGVNEQFF
TRBV2	TRBJ2-1	CASSGGYEQFF
TRBV9	TRBJ1-2	CASSDSDREGGYTF
TRBV7-2	TRBJ2-1	CASSSGRSDQEQFF
TRBV28	TRBJ2-7	CASSPPGTRNEQYF
TRBV5-5	TRBJ1-1	CASSSRRDTNTEAFF
TRBV7-8	TRBJ1-2	CASSLASGGYTF
TRBV5-1	TRBJ1-3	CASSLVTGSGNTIYF
TRBV4-2	TRBJ2-2	CASSQPSYGELFF
TRBV6-5	TRBJ1-6	CASSRRSSYNSPLHF
TRBV7-3	TRBJ2-5	CASSLGPAGETQYF
TRBV4-2	TRBJ1-1	CASSQDPTSTEAFF
TRBV2	TRBJ1-3	CASSEEGVGNTIYF
TRBV5-1	TRBJ2-3	CASSLAGKADTQYF
TRBV2	TRBJ1-2	CASSEYGGYGYTF
TRBV6-5	TRBJ1-1	CAGRQVLSTEAFF
TRBV6-5	TRBJ2-7	CASSYQREGNYEQYF
TRBV28	TRBJ2-7	CASSGDLLSYEQYF
TRBV30	TRBJ2-7	CAWSVSGGFYEQYF
TRBV29-1	TRBJ2-2	CSVKRTSGGNTGELFF
TRBV12-3/TRBV12-4	TRBJ1-2	CASSFRRGYGYTF
TRBV18	TRBJ1-5	CASSSSGSQPQHF
TRBV3-1/TRBV3-2	TRBJ2-3	CASSRSGMGTDTQYF
TRBV13	TRBJ2-1	CASSLGLRAGGLSYNEQFF
TRBV6-6	TRBJ1-1	CASSRPPSQIQNTEAFF